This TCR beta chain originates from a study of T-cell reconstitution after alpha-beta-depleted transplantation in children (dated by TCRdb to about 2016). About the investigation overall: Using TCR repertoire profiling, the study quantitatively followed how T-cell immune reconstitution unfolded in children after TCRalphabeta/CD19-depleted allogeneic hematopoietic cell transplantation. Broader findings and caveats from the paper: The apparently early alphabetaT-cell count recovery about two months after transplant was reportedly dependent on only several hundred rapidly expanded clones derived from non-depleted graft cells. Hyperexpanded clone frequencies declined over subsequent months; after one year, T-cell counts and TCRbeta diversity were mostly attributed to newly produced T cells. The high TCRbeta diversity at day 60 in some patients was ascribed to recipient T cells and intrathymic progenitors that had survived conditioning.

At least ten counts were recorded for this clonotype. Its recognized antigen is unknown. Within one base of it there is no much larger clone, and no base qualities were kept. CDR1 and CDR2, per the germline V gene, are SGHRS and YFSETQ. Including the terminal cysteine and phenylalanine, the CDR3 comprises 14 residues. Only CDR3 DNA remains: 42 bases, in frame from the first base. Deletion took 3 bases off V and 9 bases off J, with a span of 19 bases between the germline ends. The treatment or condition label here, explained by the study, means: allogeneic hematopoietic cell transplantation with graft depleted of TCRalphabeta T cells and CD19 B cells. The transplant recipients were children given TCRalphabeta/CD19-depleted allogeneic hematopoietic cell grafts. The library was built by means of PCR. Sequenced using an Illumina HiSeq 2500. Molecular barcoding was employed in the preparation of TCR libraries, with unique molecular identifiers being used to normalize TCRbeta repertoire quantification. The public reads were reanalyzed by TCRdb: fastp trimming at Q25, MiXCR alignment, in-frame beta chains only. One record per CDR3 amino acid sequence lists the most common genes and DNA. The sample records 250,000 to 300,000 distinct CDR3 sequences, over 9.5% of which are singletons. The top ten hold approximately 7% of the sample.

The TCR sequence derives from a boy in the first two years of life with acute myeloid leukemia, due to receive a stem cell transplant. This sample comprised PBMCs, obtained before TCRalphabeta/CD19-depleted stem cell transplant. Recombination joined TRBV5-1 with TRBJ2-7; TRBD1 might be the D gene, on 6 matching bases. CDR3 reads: CASSSIKQGPRQYF. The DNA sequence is TGCGCCAGCAGCTCAATAAAACAGGGACCACGGCAGTACTTC. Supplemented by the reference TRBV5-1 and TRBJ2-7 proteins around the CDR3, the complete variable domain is KAGVTQTPRYLIKTRGQQVTLSCSPISGHRSVSWYQQTPGQGLQFLFEYFSETQRNKGNFPGRFSGRQFSNSRSEMNVSTLELGDSALYLCASSSIKQGPRQYFGPGTRLTVT.